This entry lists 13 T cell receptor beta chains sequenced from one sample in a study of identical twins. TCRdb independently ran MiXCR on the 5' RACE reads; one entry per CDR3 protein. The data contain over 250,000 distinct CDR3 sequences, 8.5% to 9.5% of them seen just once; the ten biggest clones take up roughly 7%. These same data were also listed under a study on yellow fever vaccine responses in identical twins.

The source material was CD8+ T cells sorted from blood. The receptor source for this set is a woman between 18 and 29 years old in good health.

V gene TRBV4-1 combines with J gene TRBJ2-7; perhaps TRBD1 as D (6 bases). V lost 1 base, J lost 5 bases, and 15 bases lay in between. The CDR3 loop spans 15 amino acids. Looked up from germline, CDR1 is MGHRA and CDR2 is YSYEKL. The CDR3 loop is CASSQAHRAGDEQYF. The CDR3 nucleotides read TGCGCCAGCAGCCAAGCACACAGGGCTGGCGACGAGCAGTACTTC.

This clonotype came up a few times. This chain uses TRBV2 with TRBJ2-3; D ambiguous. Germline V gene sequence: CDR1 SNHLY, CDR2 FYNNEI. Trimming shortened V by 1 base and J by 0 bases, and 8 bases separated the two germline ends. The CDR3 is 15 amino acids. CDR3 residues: CASSEVLTSTDTQYF. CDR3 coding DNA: TGTGCCAGCAGTGAAGTACTGACTAGCACAGATACGCAGTATTTT.

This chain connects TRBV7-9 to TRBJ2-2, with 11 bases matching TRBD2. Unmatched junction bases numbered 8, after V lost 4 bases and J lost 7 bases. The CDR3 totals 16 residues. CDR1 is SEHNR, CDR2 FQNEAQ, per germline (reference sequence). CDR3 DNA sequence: TGTGCCAGCAGCTCACCTACTAGCGGGAGTTACGGGGAGCTGTTTTTT. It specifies CASSSPTSGSYGELFF.

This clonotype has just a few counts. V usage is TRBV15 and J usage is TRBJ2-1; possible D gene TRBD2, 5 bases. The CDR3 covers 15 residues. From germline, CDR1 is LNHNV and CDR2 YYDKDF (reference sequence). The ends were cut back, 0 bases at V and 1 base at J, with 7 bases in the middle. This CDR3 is CATSRDSESYNEQFF. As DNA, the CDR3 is TGTGCCACCAGCAGAGATAGCGAGTCCTACAATGAGCAGTTCTTC.

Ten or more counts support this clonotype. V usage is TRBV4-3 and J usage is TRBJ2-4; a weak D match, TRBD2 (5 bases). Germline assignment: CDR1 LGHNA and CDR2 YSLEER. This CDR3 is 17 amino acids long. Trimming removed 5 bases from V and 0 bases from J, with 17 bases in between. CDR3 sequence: CASSSGRAGLAKNIQYF. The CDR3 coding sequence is TGCGCCAGCAGCTCGGGCCGGGCCGGACTAGCCAAAAACATTCAGTACTTC.

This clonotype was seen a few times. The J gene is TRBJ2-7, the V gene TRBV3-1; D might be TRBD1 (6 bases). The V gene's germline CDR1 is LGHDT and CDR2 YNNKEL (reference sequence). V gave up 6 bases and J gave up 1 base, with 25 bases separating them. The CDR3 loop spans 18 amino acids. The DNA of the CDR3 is TGTGCCAGCAGACAAAGAGGGACAAGTGGGGGCGGATCCTACGAGCAGTACTTC. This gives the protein CASRQRGTSGGGSYEQYF.

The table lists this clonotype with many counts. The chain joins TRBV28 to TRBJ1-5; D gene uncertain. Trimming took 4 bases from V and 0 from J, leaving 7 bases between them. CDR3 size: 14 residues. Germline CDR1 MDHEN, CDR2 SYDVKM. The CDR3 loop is CASSSYSSNQPQHF. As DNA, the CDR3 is TGTGCCAGCAGTTCGTACAGTAGCAATCAGCCCCAGCATTTT.

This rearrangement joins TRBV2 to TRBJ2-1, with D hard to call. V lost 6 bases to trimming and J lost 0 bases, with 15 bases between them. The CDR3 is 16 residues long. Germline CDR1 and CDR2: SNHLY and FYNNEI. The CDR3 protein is CASRDLDTFSYNEQFF. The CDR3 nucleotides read TGTGCCAGCAGGGACCTCGACACTTTCTCCTACAATGAGCAGTTCTTC. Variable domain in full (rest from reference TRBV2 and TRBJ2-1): EPEVTQTPSHQVTQMGQEVILRCVPISNHLYFYWYRQILGQKVEFLVSFYNNEISEKSEIFDDQFSVERPDGSNFTLKIRSTKLEDSAMYFCASRDLDTFSYNEQFFGPGTRLTVL.

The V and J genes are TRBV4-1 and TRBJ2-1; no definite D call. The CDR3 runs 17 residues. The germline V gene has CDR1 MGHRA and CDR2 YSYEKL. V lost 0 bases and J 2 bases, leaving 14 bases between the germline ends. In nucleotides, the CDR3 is TGCGCCAGCAGCCAAGATCAGTCGGCCCTTACCTACAATGAGCAGTTCTTC. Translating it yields CASSQDQSALTYNEQFF.

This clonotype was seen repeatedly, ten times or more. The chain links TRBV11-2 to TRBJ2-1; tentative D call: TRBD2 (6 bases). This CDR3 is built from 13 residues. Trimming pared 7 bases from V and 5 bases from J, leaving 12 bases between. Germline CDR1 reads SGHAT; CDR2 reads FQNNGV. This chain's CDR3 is CASMASANNEQFF. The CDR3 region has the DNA TGTGCCAGCATGGCTAGCGCAAACAATGAGCAGTTCTTC.

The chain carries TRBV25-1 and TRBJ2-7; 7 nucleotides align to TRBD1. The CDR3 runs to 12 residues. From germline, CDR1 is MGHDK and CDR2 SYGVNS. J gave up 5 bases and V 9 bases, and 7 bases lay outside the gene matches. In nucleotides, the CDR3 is TGTGCCAGTGAGGGGGCTGGTAACGAGCAGTACTTC. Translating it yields CASEGAGNEQYF.

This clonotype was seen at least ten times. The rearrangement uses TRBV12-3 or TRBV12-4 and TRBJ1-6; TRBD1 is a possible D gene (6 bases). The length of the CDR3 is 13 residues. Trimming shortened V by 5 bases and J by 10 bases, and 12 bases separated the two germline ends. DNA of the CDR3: TGTGCCAGCAGTGTAGGGGGGAACTCACCCCTCCACTTT. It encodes CASSVGGNSPLHF.

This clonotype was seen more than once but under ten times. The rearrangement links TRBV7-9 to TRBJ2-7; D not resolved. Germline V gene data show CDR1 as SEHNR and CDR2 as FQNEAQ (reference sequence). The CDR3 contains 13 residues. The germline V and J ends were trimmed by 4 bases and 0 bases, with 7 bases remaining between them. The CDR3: CASSSQSSYEQYF. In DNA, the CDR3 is TGTGCCAGCAGCTCCCAGAGCTCCTACGAGCAGTACTTC.